These T cell receptor beta chains were read from a single sample in a study of blood T cell repertoires in COVID-19. Profiled with immunoSEQ multiplex PCR; TCRdb holds only in-frame clones, not every one. The data show roughly 140,000 clones, over 70% seen once. The sample consisted of peripheral blood. These receptors originate from a woman in her fifties or sixties with acute or convalescent COVID-19. Each CDR3 is given with its conserved first and last residue. The order of the fields is J gene, D gene, V gene, clone size, CDR3 protein, CDR3 DNA. The D gene is left open where the match is weak. Where a row states a size, it is once, few, many or the class of an expanded clone; other rows omit it.

j_gene: TRBJ1-1; d_gene: .; v_gene: TRBV29-1; abundance: .; CDR3aa: CSAIVGGTEAFF; CDR3nt: TGCAGCGCCATAGTCGGAGGCACTGAAGCTTTCTTT
j_gene: TRBJ2-2; d_gene: .; v_gene: TRBV6-5; abundance: .; CDR3aa: CASSYSGRAGELFF; CDR3nt: TGTGCCAGCAGTTACTCTGGTCGGGCCGGGGAGCTGTTTTTT
j_gene: TRBJ2-1; d_gene: .; v_gene: TRBV6-6; abundance: .; CDR3aa: CASSQTTPGTPQRGNEQFF; CDR3nt: TGTGCCAGCAGTCAAACCACCCCCGGGACTCCCCAGAGGGGCAATGAGCAGTTCTTC
j_gene: TRBJ2-1; d_gene: .; v_gene: TRBV6-6; abundance: .; CDR3aa: CASSYSTRLAYNEQFF; CDR3nt: TGTGCCAGCAGTTACTCGACCAGGTTAGCCTACAATGAGCAGTTCTTC
j_gene: TRBJ1-2; d_gene: TRBD1; v_gene: TRBV4-1; abundance: once; CDR3aa: CASRIGTGSGYTF; CDR3nt: TGCGCCAGCCGGATTGGGACAGGGTCAGGCTACACCTTC
j_gene: TRBJ2-1; d_gene: .; v_gene: TRBV3-1/TRBV3-2; abundance: .; CDR3aa: CASSQTAMQYNEQFF; CDR3nt: TGTGCCAGCAGCCAGACAGCCATGCAGTACAATGAGCAGTTCTTC
j_gene: TRBJ1-5; d_gene: .; v_gene: TRBV6-5; abundance: few; CDR3aa: CASSPRGLSNQPQHF; CDR3nt: TGTGCCAGCAGCCCCAGGGGCCTTAGCAATCAGCCCCAGCATTTT
j_gene: TRBJ2-2; d_gene: .; v_gene: TRBV5-1; abundance: .; CDR3aa: CASSLTGTLNTGELFF; CDR3nt: TGCGCCAGCAGCCTAACTGGGACACTGAACACCGGGGAGCTGTTTTTT
j_gene: TRBJ1-1; d_gene: .; v_gene: TRBV5-1; abundance: few; CDR3aa: CASKGVNTEAFF; CDR3nt: TGCGCCAGCAAGGGGGTAAACACTGAAGCTTTCTTT
j_gene: TRBJ2-1; d_gene: TRBD2; v_gene: TRBV3-1/TRBV3-2; abundance: .; CDR3aa: CASSQVLARGNEQFF; CDR3nt: TGTGCCAGCAGCCAAGTACTAGCGAGGGGAAATGAGCAGTTCTTC
j_gene: TRBJ1-3; d_gene: TRBD1; v_gene: TRBV28; abundance: .; CDR3aa: CASSPGGAYGNTIYF; CDR3nt: TGTGCCAGCAGTCCAGGGGGCGCGTATGGAAACACCATATATTTT
j_gene: TRBJ2-1; d_gene: TRBD2; v_gene: TRBV24-1; abundance: .; CDR3aa: CATSDHPTSGSRDEQFF; CDR3nt: TGTGCCACCAGTGACCATCCGACTAGCGGGAGTAGGGATGAGCAGTTCTTC
j_gene: TRBJ2-5; d_gene: TRBD2; v_gene: TRBV11-1; abundance: .; CDR3aa: CASSLRAGALKETQYF; CDR3nt: TGTGCCAGCAGCTTGCGAGCGGGAGCGCTAAAAGAGACCCAGTACTTC
j_gene: TRBJ2-1; d_gene: .; v_gene: TRBV19; abundance: .; CDR3aa: CASSLQGSAYNEQFF; CDR3nt: TGTGCCAGTAGCCTCCAGGGGAGCGCTTACAATGAGCAGTTCTTC
j_gene: TRBJ1-6; d_gene: .; v_gene: TRBV7-9; abundance: .; CDR3aa: CASSYDTANSPLHF; CDR3nt: TGTGCCAGCAGCTACGACACGGCAAATTCACCCCTCCACTTT